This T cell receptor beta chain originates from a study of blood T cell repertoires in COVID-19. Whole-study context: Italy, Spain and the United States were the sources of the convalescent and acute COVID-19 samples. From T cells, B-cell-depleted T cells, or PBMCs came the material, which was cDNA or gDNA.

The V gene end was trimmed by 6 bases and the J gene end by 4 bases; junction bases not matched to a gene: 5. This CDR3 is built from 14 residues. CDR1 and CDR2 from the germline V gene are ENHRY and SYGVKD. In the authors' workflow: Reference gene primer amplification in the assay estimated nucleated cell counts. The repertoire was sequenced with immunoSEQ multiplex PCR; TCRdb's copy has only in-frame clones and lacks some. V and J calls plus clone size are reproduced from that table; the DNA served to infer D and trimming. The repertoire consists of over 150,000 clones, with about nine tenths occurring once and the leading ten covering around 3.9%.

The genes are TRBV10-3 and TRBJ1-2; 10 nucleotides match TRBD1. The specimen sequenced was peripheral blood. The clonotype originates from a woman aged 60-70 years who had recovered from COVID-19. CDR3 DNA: TGTGCCATCAGGGGGACAGGGGATGGCTATGGCTACACCTTC. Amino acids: CAIRGTGDGYGYTF.